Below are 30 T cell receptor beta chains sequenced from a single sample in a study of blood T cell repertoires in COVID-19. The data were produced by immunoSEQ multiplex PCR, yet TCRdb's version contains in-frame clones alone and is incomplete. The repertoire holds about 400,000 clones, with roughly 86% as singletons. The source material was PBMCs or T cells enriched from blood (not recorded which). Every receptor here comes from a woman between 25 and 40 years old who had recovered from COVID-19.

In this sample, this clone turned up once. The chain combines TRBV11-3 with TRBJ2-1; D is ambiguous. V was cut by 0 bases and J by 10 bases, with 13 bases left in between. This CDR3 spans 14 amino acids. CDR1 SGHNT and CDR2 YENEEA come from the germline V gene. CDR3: CASSLDGSPWEQFF. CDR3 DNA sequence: TGTGCCAGCAGCTTAGATGGCTCGCCTTGGGAGCAGTTCTTC. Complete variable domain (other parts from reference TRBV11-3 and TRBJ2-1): EAGVVQSPRYKIIEKKQPVAFWCNPISGHNTLYWYLQNLGQGPELLIRYENEEAVDDSQLPKDRFSAERLKGVDSTLKIQPAELGDSAVYLCASSLDGSPWEQFFGPGTRLTVL.

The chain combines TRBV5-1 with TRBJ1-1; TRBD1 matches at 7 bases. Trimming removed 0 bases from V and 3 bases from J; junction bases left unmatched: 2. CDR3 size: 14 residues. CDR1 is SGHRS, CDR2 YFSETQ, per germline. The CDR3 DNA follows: TGCGCCAGCAGCTTGGAAGGGGGCCACACTGAAGCTTTCTTT. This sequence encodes CASSLEGGHTEAFF.

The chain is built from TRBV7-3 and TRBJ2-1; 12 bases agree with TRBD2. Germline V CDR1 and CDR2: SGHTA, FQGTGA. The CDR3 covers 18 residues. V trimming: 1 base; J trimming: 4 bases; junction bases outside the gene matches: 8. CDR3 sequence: CASSLKSASGRVYNEQFF. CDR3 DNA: TGTGCCAGCAGCTTAAAGTCGGCTAGCGGGAGGGTATACAATGAGCAGTTCTTC. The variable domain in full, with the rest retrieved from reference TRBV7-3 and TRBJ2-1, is GAGVSQTPSNKVTEKGKYVELRCDPISGHTALYWYRQSLGQGPEFLIYFQGTGAADDSGLPNDRFFAVRPEGSVSTLKIQRTERGDSAVYLCASSLKSASGRVYNEQFFGPGTRLTVL.

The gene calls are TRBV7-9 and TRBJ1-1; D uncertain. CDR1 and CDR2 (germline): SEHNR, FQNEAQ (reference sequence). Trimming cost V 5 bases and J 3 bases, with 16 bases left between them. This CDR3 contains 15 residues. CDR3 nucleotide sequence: TGTGCCAGCAGCCAAATGGACTTTCTAGACACTGAAGCTTTCTTT. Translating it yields CASSQMDFLDTEAFF.

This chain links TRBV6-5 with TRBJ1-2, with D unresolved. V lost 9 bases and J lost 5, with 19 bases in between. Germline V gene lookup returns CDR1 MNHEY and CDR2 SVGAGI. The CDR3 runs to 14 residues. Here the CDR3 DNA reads TGTGCCAGTCATTTATCCGGGTCCCTATATGGCTACACCTTC. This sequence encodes CASHLSGSLYGYTF.

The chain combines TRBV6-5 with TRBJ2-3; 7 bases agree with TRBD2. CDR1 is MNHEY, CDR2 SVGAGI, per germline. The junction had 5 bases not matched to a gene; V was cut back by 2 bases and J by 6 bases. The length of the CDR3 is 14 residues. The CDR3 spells CASSYTLAADTQYF. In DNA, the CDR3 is TGTGCCAGCAGTTACACGCTAGCGGCGGATACGCAGTATTTT.

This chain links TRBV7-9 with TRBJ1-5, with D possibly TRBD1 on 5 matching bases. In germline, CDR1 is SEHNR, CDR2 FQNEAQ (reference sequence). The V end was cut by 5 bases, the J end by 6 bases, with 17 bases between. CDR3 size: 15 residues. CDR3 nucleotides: TGTGCCAGCAGCCCCGGGGGGGGAGGGAGTCAGCCCCAGCATTTT. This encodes CASSPGGGGSQPQHF.

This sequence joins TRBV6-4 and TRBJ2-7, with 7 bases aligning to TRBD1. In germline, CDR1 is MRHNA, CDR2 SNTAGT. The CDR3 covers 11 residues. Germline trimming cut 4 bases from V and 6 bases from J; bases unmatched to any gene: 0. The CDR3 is CASSAGGEQYF. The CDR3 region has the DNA TGTGCCAGCAGTGCAGGGGGCGAGCAGTACTTC.

The CDR3 is CASSLAGVGAFF. In nucleotides, the CDR3 is TGCGCCAGCAGCTTGGCCGGAGTTGGAGCTTTCTTT. This chain uses TRBV5-1 with TRBJ1-1; no clear D gene. CDR1 SGHRS and CDR2 YFSETQ come from the germline V gene. The CDR3 length is 12 residues. V gave up 0 bases and J gave up 10 bases, with 10 bases separating them.

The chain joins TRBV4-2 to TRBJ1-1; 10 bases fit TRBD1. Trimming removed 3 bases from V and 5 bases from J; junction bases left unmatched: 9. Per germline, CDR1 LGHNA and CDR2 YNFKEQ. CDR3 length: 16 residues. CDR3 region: CASSQVTGTGVTEAFF. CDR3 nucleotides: TGTGCCAGCAGCCAGGTTACCGGGACAGGGGTAACTGAAGCTTTCTTT.

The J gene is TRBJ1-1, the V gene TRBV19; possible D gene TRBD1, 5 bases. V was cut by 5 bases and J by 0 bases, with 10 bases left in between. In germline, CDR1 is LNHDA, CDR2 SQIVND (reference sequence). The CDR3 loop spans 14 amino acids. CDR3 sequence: CASSERQLNTEAFF. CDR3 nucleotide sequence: TGTGCCAGTAGTGAGAGACAGCTGAACACTGAAGCTTTCTTT. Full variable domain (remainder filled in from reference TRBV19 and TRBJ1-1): DGGITQSPKYLFRKEGQNVTLSCEQNLNHDAMYWYRQDPGQGLRLIYYSQIVNDFQKGDIAEGYSVSREKKESFPLTVTSAQKNPTAFYLCASSERQLNTEAFFGQGTRLTVV.

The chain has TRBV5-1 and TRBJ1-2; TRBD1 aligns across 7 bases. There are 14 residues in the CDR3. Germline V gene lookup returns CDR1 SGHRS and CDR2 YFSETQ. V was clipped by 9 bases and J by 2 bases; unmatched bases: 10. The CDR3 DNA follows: TGCGCCACCCAGAAGACGACAGGGAACTATGGCTACACCTTC. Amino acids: CATQKTTGNYGYTF.

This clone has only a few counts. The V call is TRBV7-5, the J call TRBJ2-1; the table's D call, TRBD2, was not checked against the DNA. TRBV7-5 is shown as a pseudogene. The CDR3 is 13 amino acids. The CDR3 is CARSWGGTNEQFF. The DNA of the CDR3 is TGTGCCAGAAGCTGGGGGGGGACCAATGAGCAGTTCTTC.

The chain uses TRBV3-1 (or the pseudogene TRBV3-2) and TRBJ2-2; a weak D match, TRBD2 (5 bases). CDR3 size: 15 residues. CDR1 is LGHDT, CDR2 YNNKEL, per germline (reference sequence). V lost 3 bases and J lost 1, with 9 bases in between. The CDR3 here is CASSQNRGNTGELFF. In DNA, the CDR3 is TGTGCCAGCAGCCAGAATCGGGGGAACACCGGGGAGCTGTTTTTT.

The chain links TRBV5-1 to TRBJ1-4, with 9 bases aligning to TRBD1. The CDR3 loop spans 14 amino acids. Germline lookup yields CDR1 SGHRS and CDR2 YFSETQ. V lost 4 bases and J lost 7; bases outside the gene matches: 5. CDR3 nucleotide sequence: TGCGCCAGCAGCGATGGACAGGGGAGTGAAAAACTGTTTTTT. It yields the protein CASSDGQGSEKLFF.

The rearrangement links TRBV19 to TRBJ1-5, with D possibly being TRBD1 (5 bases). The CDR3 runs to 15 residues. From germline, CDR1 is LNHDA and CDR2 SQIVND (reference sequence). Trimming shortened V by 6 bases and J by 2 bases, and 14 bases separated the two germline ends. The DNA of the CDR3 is TGTGCCAGTAGCGACCTTGACAGAGGCAATCAGCCCCAGCATTTT. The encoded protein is CASSDLDRGNQPQHF.

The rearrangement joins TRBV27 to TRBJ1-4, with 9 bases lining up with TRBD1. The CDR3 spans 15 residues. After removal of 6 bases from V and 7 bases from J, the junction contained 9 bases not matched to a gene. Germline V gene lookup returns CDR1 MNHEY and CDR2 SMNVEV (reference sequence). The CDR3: CASRPTGGMREKLFF. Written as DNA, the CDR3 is TGTGCCAGCAGACCGACAGGGGGGATGCGTGAAAAACTGTTTTTT.

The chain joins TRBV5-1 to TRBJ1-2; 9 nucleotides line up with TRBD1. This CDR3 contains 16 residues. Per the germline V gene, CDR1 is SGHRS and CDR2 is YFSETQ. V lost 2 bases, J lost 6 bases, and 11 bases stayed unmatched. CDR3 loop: CASSFTTGTGNNGYTF. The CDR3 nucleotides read TGCGCCAGCAGCTTTACGACCGGGACAGGGAATAATGGCTACACCTTC.

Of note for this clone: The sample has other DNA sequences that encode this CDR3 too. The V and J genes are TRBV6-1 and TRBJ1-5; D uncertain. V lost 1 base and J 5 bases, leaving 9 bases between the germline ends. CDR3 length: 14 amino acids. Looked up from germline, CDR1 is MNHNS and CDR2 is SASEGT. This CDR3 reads CASSEGGNDQPQHF. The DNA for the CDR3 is TGTGCCAGCAGTGAAGGAGGGAATGATCAGCCCCAGCATTTT.

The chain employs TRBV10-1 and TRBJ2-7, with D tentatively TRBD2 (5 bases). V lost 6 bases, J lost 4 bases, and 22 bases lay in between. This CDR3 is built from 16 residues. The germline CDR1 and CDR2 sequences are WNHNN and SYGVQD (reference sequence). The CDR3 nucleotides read TGCGCCAGCAGAGTAGGACCGCTGAGGGTAACATACGAGCAGTACTTC. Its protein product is CASRVGPLRVTYEQYF.

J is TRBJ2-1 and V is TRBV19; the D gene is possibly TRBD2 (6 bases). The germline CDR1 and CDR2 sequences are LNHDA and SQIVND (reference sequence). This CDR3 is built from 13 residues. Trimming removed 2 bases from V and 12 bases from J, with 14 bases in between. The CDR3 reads CASSINGAGGQFF. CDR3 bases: TGTGCCAGTAGTATAAACGGGGCCGGGGGGCAGTTCTTC.

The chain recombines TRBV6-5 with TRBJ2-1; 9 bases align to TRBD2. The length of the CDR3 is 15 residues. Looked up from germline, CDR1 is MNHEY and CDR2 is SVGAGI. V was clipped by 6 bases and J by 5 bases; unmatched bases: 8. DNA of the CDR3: TGTGCCAGCAGGTCCTTGGCGGGAGGGAACAATGAGCAGTTCTTC. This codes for CASRSLAGGNNEQFF.

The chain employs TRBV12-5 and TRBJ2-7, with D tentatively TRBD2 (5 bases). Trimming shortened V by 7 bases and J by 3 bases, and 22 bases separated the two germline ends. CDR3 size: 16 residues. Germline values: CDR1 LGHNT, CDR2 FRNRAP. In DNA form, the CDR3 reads TGTGCTAGTGCCCGAAACCGGGGTGCAAGAAACTACGAGCAGTACTTC. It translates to CASARNRGARNYEQYF.

The CDR3: CASSFRGETQYF. The CDR3 DNA follows: TGTGCCAGCAGTTTCAGGGGCGAGACCCAGTACTTC. This chain joins TRBV25-1 and TRBJ2-5, with a possible D match to TRBD1 (6 bases). The germline V and J ends were trimmed by 5 bases and 5 bases, with 9 bases remaining between them. Germline V lookup: CDR1 MGHDK, CDR2 SYGVNS. The CDR3 totals 12 residues. The full variable domain, in which reference TRBV25-1 and TRBJ2-5 provide the parts outside the CDR3, is EADIYQTPRYLVIGTGKKITLECSQTMGHDKMYWYQQDPGMELHLIHYSYGVNSTEKGDLSSESTVSRIRTEHFPLTLESARPSHTSQYLCASSFRGETQYFGPGTRLLVL.

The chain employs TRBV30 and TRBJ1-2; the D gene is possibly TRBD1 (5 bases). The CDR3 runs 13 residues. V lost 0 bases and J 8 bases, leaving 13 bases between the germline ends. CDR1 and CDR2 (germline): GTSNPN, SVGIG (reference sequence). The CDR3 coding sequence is TGTGCCTGGAGTGTCAAGGGGTTGGGGGGCTACACCTTC. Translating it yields CAWSVKGLGGYTF.

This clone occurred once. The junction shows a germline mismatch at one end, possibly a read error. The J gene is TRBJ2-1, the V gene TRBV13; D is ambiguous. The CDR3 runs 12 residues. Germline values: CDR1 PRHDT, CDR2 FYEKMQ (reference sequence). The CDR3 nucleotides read TGTGCCAGCAGCTCCTCCCACAATGAGCAGTTCTTC. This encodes CASSSSHNEQFF.

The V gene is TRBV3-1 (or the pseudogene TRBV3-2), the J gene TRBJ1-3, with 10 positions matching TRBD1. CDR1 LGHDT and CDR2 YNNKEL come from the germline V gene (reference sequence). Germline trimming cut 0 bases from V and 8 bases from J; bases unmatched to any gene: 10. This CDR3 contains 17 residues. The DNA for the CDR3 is TGTGCCAGCAGCCAAGAAGGCCCGGGACAGGGGAGGGACACCATATATTTT. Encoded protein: CASSQEGPGQGRDTIYF.

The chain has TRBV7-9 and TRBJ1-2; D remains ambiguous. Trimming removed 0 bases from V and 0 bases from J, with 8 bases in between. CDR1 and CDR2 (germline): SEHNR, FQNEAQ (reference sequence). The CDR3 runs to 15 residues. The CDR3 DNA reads TGTGCCAGCAGCTTAGCCGCGGGGACTAACTATGGCTACACCTTC. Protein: CASSLAAGTNYGYTF.

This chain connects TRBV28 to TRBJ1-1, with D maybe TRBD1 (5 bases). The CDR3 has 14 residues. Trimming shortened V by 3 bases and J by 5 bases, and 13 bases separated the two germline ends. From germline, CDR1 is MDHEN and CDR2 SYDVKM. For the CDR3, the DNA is TGTGCCAGCAGTTTGCAGACGGGGGGGACTGAAGCTTTCTTT. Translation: CASSLQTGGTEAFF.

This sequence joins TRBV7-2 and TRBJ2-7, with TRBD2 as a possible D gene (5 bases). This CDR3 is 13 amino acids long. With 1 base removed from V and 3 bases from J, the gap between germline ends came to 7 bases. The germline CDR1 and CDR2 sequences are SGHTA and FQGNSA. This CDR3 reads CASSLVAGYEQYF. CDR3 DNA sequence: TGTGCCAGCAGCTTAGTGGCGGGCTACGAGCAGTACTTC.